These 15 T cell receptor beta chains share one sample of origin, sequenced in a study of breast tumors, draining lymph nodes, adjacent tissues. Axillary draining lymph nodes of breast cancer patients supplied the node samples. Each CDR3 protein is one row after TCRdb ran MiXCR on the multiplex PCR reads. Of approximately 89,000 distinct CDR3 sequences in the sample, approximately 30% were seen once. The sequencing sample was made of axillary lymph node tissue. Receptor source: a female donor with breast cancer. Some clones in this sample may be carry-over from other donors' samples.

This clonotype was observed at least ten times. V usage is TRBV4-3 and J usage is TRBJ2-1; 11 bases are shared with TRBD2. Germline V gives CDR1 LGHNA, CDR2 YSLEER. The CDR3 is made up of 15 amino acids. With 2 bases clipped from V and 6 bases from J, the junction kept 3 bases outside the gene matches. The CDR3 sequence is CASSQITSGSNEQFF. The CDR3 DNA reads TGCGCCAGCAGCCAAATAACTAGCGGGAGCAATGAGCAGTTCTTC.

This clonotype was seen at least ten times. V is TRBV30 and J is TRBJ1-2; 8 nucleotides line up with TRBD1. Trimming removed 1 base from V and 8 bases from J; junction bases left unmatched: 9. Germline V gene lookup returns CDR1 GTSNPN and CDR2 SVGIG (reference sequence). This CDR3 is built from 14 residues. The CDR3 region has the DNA TGTGCCTGGAGTGGCAGGGGGCGCGTTTGGGGCTACACCTTC. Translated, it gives CAWSGRGRVWGYTF.

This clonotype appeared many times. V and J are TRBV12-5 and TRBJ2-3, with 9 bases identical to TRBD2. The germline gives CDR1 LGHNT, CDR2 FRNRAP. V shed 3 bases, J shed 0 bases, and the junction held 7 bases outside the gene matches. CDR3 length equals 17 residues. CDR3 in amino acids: CASGFRLAETSTDTQYF. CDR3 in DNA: TGTGCTAGTGGTTTCCGACTAGCGGAAACTAGCACAGATACGCAGTATTTT.

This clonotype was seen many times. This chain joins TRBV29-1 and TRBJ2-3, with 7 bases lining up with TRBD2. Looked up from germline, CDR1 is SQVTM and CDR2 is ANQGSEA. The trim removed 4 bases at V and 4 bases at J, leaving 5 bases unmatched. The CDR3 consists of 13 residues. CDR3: CSVAAGVADTQYF. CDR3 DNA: TGCAGCGTTGCCGCGGGAGTAGCAGATACGCAGTATTTT.

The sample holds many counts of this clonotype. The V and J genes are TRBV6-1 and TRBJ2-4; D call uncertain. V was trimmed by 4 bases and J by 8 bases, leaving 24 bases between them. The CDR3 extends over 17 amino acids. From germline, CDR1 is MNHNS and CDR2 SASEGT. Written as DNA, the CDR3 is TGTGCCAGCAGTGCGTGGTTTGGAGTCGGTCGGGCAGACATTCAGTACTTC. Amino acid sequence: CASSAWFGVGRADIQYF.

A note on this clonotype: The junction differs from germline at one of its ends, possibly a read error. The CDR3 DNA sequence: TGTGCCAACAGCGCCCCGGGACAGGGGGAATATGGCTACGCCTTC. This encodes CANSAPGQGEYGYAF. The rearrangement joins TRBV7-9 to TRBJ1-2, with TRBD1 matching 11 bases. Germline V CDR1 and CDR2: SEHNR, FQNEAQ (reference sequence). The CDR3 covers 15 residues.

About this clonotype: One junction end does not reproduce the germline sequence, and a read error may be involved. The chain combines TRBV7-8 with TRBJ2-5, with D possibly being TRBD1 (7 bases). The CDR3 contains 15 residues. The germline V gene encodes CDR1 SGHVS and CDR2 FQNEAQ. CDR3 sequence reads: CASSFEPGGTETRYF. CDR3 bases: TGTGCCAGCAGCTTTGAACCAGGGGGGACGGAGACCCGGTACTTC.

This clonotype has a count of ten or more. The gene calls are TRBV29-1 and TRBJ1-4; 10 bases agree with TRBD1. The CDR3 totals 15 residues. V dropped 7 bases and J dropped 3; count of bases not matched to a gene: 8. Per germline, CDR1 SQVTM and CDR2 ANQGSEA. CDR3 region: CSAQDRGRANEKLFF. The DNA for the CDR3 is TGCAGCGCACAAGACAGGGGGCGAGCTAATGAAAAACTGTTTTTT. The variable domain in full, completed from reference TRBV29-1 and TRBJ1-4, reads SAVISQKPSRDICQRGTSLTIQCQVDSQVTMMFWYRQQPGQSLTLIATANQGSEATYESGFVIDKFPISRPNLTFSTLTVSNMSPEDSSIYLCSAQDRGRANEKLFFGSGTQLSVL.

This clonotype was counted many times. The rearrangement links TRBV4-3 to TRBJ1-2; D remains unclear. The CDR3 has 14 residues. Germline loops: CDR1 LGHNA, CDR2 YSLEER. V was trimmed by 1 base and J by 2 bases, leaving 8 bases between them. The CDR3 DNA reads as TGCGCCAGCAGCCAAGGACACGGGAACTATGGCTACACCTTC. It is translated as CASSQGHGNYGYTF.

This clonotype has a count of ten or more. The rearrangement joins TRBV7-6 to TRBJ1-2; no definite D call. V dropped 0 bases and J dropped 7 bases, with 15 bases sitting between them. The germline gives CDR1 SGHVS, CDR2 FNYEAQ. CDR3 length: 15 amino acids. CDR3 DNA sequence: TGTGCCAGCAGCTTAGCGCACCCGGGGTTAGGTGGCTACACCTTC. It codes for CASSLAHPGLGGYTF. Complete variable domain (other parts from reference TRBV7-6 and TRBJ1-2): GAGVSQSPRYKVTKRGQDVALRCDPISGHVSLYWYRQALGQGPEFLTYFNYEAQQDKSGLPNDRFSAERPEGSISTLTIQRTEQRDSAMYRCASSLAHPGLGGYTFGSGTRLTVV.

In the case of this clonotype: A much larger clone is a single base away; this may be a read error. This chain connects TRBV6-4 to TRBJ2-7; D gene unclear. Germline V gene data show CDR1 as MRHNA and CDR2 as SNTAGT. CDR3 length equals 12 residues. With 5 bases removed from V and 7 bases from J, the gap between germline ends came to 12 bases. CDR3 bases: TGTGCCAGCAGTTCGACCCGAGGAGAGCAGTACTTC. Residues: CASSSTRGEQYF.

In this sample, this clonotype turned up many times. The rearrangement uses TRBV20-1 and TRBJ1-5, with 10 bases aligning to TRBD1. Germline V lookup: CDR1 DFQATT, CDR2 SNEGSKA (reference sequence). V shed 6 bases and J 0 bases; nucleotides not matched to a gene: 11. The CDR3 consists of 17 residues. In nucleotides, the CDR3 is TGCAGTGCAAAGTCCGGGACAGGGGAATATAGCAATCAGCCCCAGCATTTT. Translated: CSAKSGTGEYSNQPQHF.

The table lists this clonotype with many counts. CDR3 region: CASSTLAGGANEQFF. The CDR3 DNA sequence: TGTGCCAGCAGCACTTTAGCGGGAGGGGCCAATGAGCAGTTCTTC. The genes are TRBV9 and TRBJ2-1, with 11 bases lining up with TRBD2. Germline V gene data show CDR1 as SGDLS and CDR2 as YYNGEE. Germline trimming cut 4 bases from V and 6 bases from J; bases unmatched to any gene: 6. The CDR3 length is 15 residues.

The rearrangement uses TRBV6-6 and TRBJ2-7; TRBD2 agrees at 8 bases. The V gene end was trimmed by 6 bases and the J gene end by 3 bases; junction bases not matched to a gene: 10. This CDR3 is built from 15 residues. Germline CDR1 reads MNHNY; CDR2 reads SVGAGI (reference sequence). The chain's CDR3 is CASRLSRGGRYEQYF. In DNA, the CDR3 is TGTGCCAGCAGGCTTTCCCGGGGGGGCCGCTACGAGCAGTACTTC.

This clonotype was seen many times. CDR3 DNA: TGTGCCAGCAGCGTTCGACTTTCCTATGGCTACACCTTC. Translated: CASSVRLSYGYTF. J is TRBJ1-2 and V is TRBV9, with D uncertain. Looked up from germline, CDR1 is SGDLS and CDR2 is YYNGEE. The germline V and J ends were trimmed by 2 bases and 4 bases, with 9 bases remaining between them. CDR3 length: 13 amino acids.